This TCR beta chain was obtained from a study of vaccination and CD4 T cells after COVID-19. This clonotype has only a few counts. What it recognizes is unknown. Cultured CD4+ T cell DNA was sequenced using the Oncomine TCR Beta short-read assay. TCRdb fed the PCR reads into MiXCR, producing one record per CDR3 protein. The sample records some 15,000 distinct CDR3 sequences, about 39% being singletons. Findings and limits, study-wide: For SARS-CoV-2-reactive clonotypes, the median went from 21 to 38, a nonsignificant increase.

Trimming removed 6 bases from V and 3 bases from J, with 13 bases in between. CDR3 size: 13 residues. Germline V gene data show CDR1 as DFQATT and CDR2 as SNEGSKA (reference sequence). The sample's treatment: approximately 10-day PBMC culture with coronavirus spike peptide pools or control peptides (ViraFEST assay). Under the ViraFEST approach, antigen-specific T cells were expanded with peptide pools and TCRs subsequently sequenced. The chain is built from TRBV20-1 and TRBJ2-3, with D perhaps TRBD1 or TRBD2 (5 bases each). The sequenced sample consisted of CD4+ T cells from blood, cultured in vitro. The receptor comes from a human donor who had recovered from COVID-19. CDR3 coding DNA: TGCAGTGCGCCCGAGAGGGGTACAGATACGCAGTATTTT. This gives the protein CSAPERGTDTQYF.